This is a list of T cell receptor beta chains from one sample in a study of cytomegalovirus exposure and HLA in healthy donors. Repertoires were generated with immunoSEQ multiplex PCR, while TCRdb's copy carries only in-frame clones and drops some. The sample includes tens of thousands of clones, under 85% of them seen just once. Source material: PBMCs. The receptors come from a man aged 30 to 45 in good health and CMV-seronegative. Each CDR3 is given with its conserved first and last residue. A D gene is named only where the DNA matches it firmly. Only some rows state a clone size, as once, few, many or a class for expanded clones.

TRBJ1-4 | TRBD1 | TRBV4-1 | NA | CASSQVGTGVSRGEKLFF | TGCGCCAGCAGCCAAGTTGGGACAGGGGTTTCGAGGGGTGAAAAACTGTTTTTT
TRBJ2-3 | NA | TRBV6-6 | NA | CASRTARTSTDTQYF | TGTGCCAGCAGGACAGCCCGAACTAGCACAGATACGCAGTATTTT
TRBJ1-5 | NA | TRBV12-5 | few | CASGLVLSGLHSNQPQHF | TGTGCTAGTGGTTTGGTACTATCAGGGCTTCATAGCAATCAGCCCCAGCATTTT
TRBJ1-2 | TRBD1 | TRBV10-2 | NA | CASSPVAGTGLGYTF | TGCGCCAGCAGTCCCGTCGCCGGGACAGGGTTGGGCTACACCTTC
TRBJ1-1 | NA | TRBV5-4 | NA | CASSSGADITEAFF | TGTGCCAGCAGTAGTGGGGCGGACATAACTGAAGCTTTCTTT
TRBJ1-1 | NA | TRBV5-1 | once | CASSFGGGTEAFF | TGCGCCAGCAGCTTCGGGGGTGGCACTGAAGCTTTCTTT
TRBJ2-1 | TRBD2 | TRBV6-5 | few | CASKRGGSSNEQFF | TGTGCCAGCAAACGGGGGGGGAGCAGTAATGAGCAGTTCTTC
TRBJ1-6 | TRBD1 | TRBV28 | once | CASSYPTGENSPLHF | TGTGCCAGCAGTTACCCGACAGGGGAAAATTCACCCCTCCACTTT
TRBJ1-5 | TRBD1 | TRBV18 | NA | CASSPGQPNQPQHF | TGTGCCAGCTCACCGGGACAGCCCAATCAGCCCCAGCATTTT
TRBJ2-7 | TRBD1 | TRBV9 | NA | CASSVEDRGLYEQYF | TGTGCCAGCAGCGTAGAGGACAGGGGTCTCTACGAGCAGTACTTC
TRBJ1-3 | NA | TRBV2 | NA | CASRASGYSGNTIYF | TGTGCCAGCAGGGCCAGCGGATACTCTGGAAACACCATATATTTT
TRBJ1-2 | NA | TRBV5-4 | NA | CASSIGTNYGYTF | TGTGCCAGCAGCATAGGGACAAACTATGGCTACACCTTC
TRBJ1-2 | TRBD1 | TRBV5-4 | once | CASTPGQGGGYTF | TGTGCCAGCACCCCCGGACAGGGTGGCGGCTACACCTTC
TRBJ2-2 | NA | TRBV30 | few | CAWSKMSRAMFF | TGTGCCTGGAGTAAGATGTCGAGGGCGATGTTTTTT
TRBJ1-1 | NA | TRBV6-5 | NA | CASSYLTGEAFF | TGTGCCAGCAGTTACTTAACAGGCGAAGCTTTCTTT
TRBJ2-3 | TRBD2 | TRBV5-1 | NA | CASSFNSGGSGYF | TGCGCCAGCAGCTTCAATAGCGGGGGGAGTGGGTATTTT
TRBJ1-2 | NA | TRBV19 | NA | CASSIETNQERGYTF | TGTGCCAGTAGTATAGAAACAAACCAGGAACGTGGCTACACCTTC
TRBJ1-1 | NA | TRBV16 | NA | CASSRRIGQNTEAFF | TGTGCCAGCAGCCGAAGAATCGGACAGAACACTGAAGCTTTCTTT
TRBJ1-1 | NA | TRBV4-1 | NA | CASSQESVKTEAFF | TGCGCCAGCAGCCAAGAGTCAGTTAAGACTGAAGCTTTCTTT
TRBJ1-3 | NA | TRBV20-1 | NA | CSVRSGNTIYF | TGCAGCGTTCGCTCTGGAAACACCATATATTTT
TRBJ1-1 | TRBD1 | TRBV4-3 | NA | CASSLQGAISEAFF | TGCGCCAGCAGCCTACAGGGGGCCATATCCGAAGCTTTCTTT
TRBJ2-2 | TRBD1 | TRBV7-3 | NA | CASSLGATGGASAGELFF | TGTGCCAGCAGCTTAGGGGCGACAGGGGGCGCTTCGGCCGGGGAGCTGTTTTTT
TRBJ2-7 | NA | TRBV28 | NA | CASSLTSPSDREGEQYF | TGTGCCAGCAGTTTAACCTCCCCCTCGGACAGGGAGGGCGAGCAGTACTTC
TRBJ1-6 | NA | TRBV6-5 | NA | CASSRPGPLHF | TGTGCCAGCAGTCGCCCGGGGCCCCTCCACTTT
TRBJ1-1 | NA | TRBV30 | NA | CAWTTGSGWNTEAFF | TGTGCCTGGACTACAGGTAGTGGTTGGAACACTGAAGCTTTCTTT
TRBJ1-3 | NA | TRBV25-1 | NA | CASSAAGASGNTIYF | TGTGCCAGCAGTGCGGCAGGGGCCTCTGGAAACACCATATATTTT